The 14 T cell receptor beta chains listed next were all sequenced from one sample in a study of blood T cells in healthy people across ages. The second PCR ran about 6 to 11 cycles with a sample-barcoded 5' primer and J-beta primers. One entry per CDR3 protein results from TCRdb running MiXCR on the 5' RACE reads. Among roughly 1.5 million distinct CDR3 sequences listed, around 40% were seen once. The sample consisted of blood. The source is a woman under 30 in good health.

The J gene is TRBJ2-5, the V gene TRBV7-2; 11 nucleotides align to TRBD2. The end of the DNA is better explained by TRBJ2-7, so the J call may be wrong. Germline V lookup: CDR1 SGHTA, CDR2 FQGNSA. There are 16 residues in the CDR3. In nucleotides, the CDR3 is TGTGCCAGCAGCTTTGATAGCGGGAGGGCCTTGTACGAGCAGTACTTC. Residues: CASSFDSGRALYEQYF.

This clonotype was seen only a few times. This chain connects TRBV7-2 to TRBJ2-1; 7 nucleotides agree with TRBD2. The germline V gene encodes CDR1 SGHTA and CDR2 FQGNSA. V lost 5 bases to trimming and J lost 5 bases; unmatched junction nucleotides: 12. The CDR3 spans 16 residues. The CDR3 nucleotides read TGTGCCAGCAGCGCCCGAGTGCGGGGGACTAACAATGAGCAGTTCTTC. As protein: CASSARVRGTNNEQFF.

This clonotype was observed a handful of times. The V and J genes are TRBV7-9 and TRBJ2-3; no definite D call. This CDR3 comprises 13 residues. In germline, CDR1 is SEHNR, CDR2 FQNEAQ (reference sequence). V lost 6 bases and J 0 bases, leaving 7 bases between the germline ends. DNA of the CDR3: TGTGCCAGCAGGGCAGAAAGCACAGATACGCAGTATTTT. Translated, it gives CASRAESTDTQYF.

The sample holds a few counts of this clonotype. CDR3 nucleotides: TGTGCCAGTGCGAGGGGGAACTATGGCTACACCTTC. Protein product: CASARGNYGYTF. The chain is built from TRBV7-2 and TRBJ1-2; TRBD1 might be the D (6 bases). The germline gives CDR1 SGHTA, CDR2 FQGNSA. The CDR3 spans 12 residues. The ends were cut back, 9 bases at V and 2 bases at J, with 10 bases in the middle.

CDR3: CASSLWGVNQPQHF. The CDR3 coding sequence is TGCGCCAGCAGCTTGTGGGGGGTAAATCAGCCCCAGCATTTT. The chain carries TRBV5-1 and TRBJ1-5, with D tentatively TRBD1 (5 bases). CDR3 size: 14 residues. V was cut by 1 base and J by 4 bases, with 9 bases left in between. Germline V CDR1 and CDR2: SGHRS, YFSETQ.

In DNA form, the CDR3 reads TGTGCCACCGCCAGCCCCGGGGGAAATGAGCAGTTCTTC. This codes for CATASPGGNEQFF. This chain uses TRBV24-1 with TRBJ2-1; TRBD2 is a possible D gene (6 bases). V was trimmed by 9 bases and J by 7 bases, leaving 15 bases between them. CDR1 and CDR2 from the germline V gene are KGHDR and SFDVKD. This CDR3 contains 13 residues.

V usage is TRBV6-5 and J usage is TRBJ2-3; 12 bases fit TRBD2. This CDR3 is built from 17 residues. Germline assignment: CDR1 MNHEY and CDR2 SVGAGI. V was pared by 4 bases and J by 0 bases, with 5 bases of the junction left unmatched. CDR3 nucleotide sequence: TGTGCCAGCAGTTCTTCCGGGACTAGCGGGAGCACAGATACGCAGTATTTT. It yields the protein CASSSSGTSGSTDTQYF.

The chain has TRBV6-2 or TRBV6-3 and TRBJ2-7, with D possibly TRBD2 on 5 matching bases. The end of the DNA aligns better with TRBJ2-5, so the J call may be wrong. The germline CDR1 and CDR2 sequences are MNHEY and SVGEGT. This CDR3 is 14 amino acids long. CDR3 DNA sequence: TGTGCCAGCGGACCACTAGGTTCTCAAGAGACCCAGTACTTC. It codes for CASGPLGSQETQYF.

This clonotype was recorded many times. V and J are TRBV25-1 and TRBJ2-1; 8 bases agree with TRBD2. The CDR3 runs to 17 residues. The ends lost 3 bases at V and 9 bases at J; junction bases unmatched: 16. Per germline, CDR1 MGHDK and CDR2 SYGVNS. DNA of the CDR3: TGTGCCAGCAGTGAGACAACGGGGGGGCCTTTTATCGTTGAGCAGTTCTTC. Translating it yields CASSETTGGPFIVEQFF.

The rearrangement joins TRBV10-3 to TRBJ2-7; no reliable D call. The CDR3 contains 12 residues. Germline V gene data show CDR1 as ENHRY and CDR2 as SYGVKD. The V end was cut by 5 bases, the J end by 6 bases, with 11 bases between. CDR3: CAISPPRAEQYF. DNA for the CDR3: TGTGCCATCAGTCCCCCCCGGGCCGAGCAGTACTTC.

This rearrangement joins TRBV9 to TRBJ2-5; unclear D gene. Trimming shortened V by 0 bases and J by 11 bases, and 17 bases separated the two germline ends. CDR3 length equals 14 residues. Germline assignment: CDR1 SGDLS and CDR2 YYNGEE. CDR3 nucleotides: TGTGCCAGCAGCGTAGGTGGTAATTACAATGAGCAGTACTTC. Its translation: CASSVGGNYNEQYF.

This chain uses TRBV4-1 with TRBJ2-7; TRBD2 is a possible D gene (5 bases). V was trimmed by 1 base and J by 6 bases, leaving 16 bases between them. The CDR3 has 15 amino acids. From germline, CDR1 is MGHRA and CDR2 YSYEKL. CDR3 sequence: CASSQVPRVGGEQYF. Here the CDR3 DNA reads TGCGCCAGCAGCCAAGTGCCGAGGGTTGGCGGCGAGCAGTACTTC.

The chain employs TRBV27 and TRBJ2-7; the D is unclear. Germline V gene lookup returns CDR1 MNHEY and CDR2 SMNVEV (reference sequence). V was clipped by 2 bases and J by 3 bases, with 8 bases between them. This CDR3 has 13 residues. The DNA for the CDR3 is TGTGCCAGCAGTTTAGATGAAAACTACGAGCAGTACTTC. Its translation: CASSLDENYEQYF.

This clonotype appeared a few times. The CDR3 coding sequence is TGTGCCAGCAATGGGGCAGGGACCTACGAGCAGTACTTC. This codes for CASNGAGTYEQYF. This chain connects TRBV28 to TRBJ2-7, with a weak D call TRBD1 (5 bases). This CDR3 comprises 13 residues. With 7 bases removed from V and 2 bases from J, the gap between germline ends came to 12 bases. From germline, CDR1 is MDHEN and CDR2 SYDVKM.